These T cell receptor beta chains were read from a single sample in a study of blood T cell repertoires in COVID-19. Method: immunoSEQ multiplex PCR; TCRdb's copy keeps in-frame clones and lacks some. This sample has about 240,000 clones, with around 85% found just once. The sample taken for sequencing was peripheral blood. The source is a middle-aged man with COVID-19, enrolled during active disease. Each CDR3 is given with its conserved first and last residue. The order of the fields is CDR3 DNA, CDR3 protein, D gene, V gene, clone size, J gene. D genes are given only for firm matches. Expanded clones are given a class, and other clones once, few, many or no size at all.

TGTGCCTGGACTAGGGGCGGGGGCACAGATACGCAGTATTTT	CAWTRGGGTDTQYF	.	TRBV30	.	TRBJ2-3
TGTGCCAGCAGCCAAGGACAGACGATTGGCTACACCTTC	CASSQGQTIGYTF	.	TRBV3-1/TRBV3-2	.	TRBJ1-2
TGCGCCAGCAGCCCAGTGGGGGGGGACTATGGCTACACCTTC	CASSPVGGDYGYTF	.	TRBV5-1	.	TRBJ1-2
TGTGCCAGCAGTTACTCGGCGGCCGCCTACAATGAGCAGTTCTTC	CASSYSAAAYNEQFF	.	TRBV6-6	.	TRBJ2-1
TGTGCCAGCAGTGACCCAGGGTCTGGGGCCAACGTCCTGACTTTC	CASSDPGSGANVLTF	.	TRBV6-6	.	TRBJ2-6
TGCGCCAGCAGCCCGGACAGGGGATCCTACGAGCAGTACTTC	CASSPDRGSYEQYF	TRBD1	TRBV4-1	.	TRBJ2-7
TGTGCCAGCAGCTTAGTAGGGGATAGCACAGATACGCAGTATTTT	CASSLVGDSTDTQYF	.	TRBV7-9	.	TRBJ2-3
TGCGCCAGCAGCCAACAGGGGGCGCGGACCGGGGAGCTGTTTTTT	CASSQQGARTGELFF	TRBD1	TRBV5-1	few	TRBJ2-2
TGTGCCAGCAGCTTAGCCGGGACTAGCGGGGGCTCCTCCGGCAATGAGCAGTTCTTC	CASSLAGTSGGSSGNEQFF	TRBD2	TRBV11-3	.	TRBJ2-1
TGTGCCAGCAGTTTGAGCCCGGGACACCCCTCCTACGAGCAGTACTTC	CASSLSPGHPSYEQYF	.	TRBV27	.	TRBJ2-7
TGTGCCAGCAGCCAAGTCCTCTTAGCGGGGGCGAACGAGCAGTTCTTC	CASSQVLLAGANEQFF	TRBD2	TRBV3-1/TRBV3-2	.	TRBJ2-1
TGTGCCAGCAGCCTTCGGACTAGCGGGGACACAGATACGCAGTATTTT	CASSLRTSGDTDTQYF	TRBD2	TRBV7-3	.	TRBJ2-3
TGTGCCAGCAGCCGATTGACTAGCGGATCCTACGAGCAGTACTTC	CASSRLTSGSYEQYF	TRBD2	TRBV3-1/TRBV3-2	.	TRBJ2-7
TGTGCCAGCAGCCAAGACCGGAGTCTTGCTGGTGGAAACACCATATATTTT	CASSQDRSLAGGNTIYF	.	TRBV4-2	.	TRBJ1-3
TGTGCCAGCAGTGTATGGGTAGACGGGGCCTACGAGCAGTACTTC	CASSVWVDGAYEQYF	.	TRBV2	.	TRBJ2-7
TGTGCCAGCAGCCAAGGGGAGCGTTCCGGAGGTGGCTACACCTTC	CASSQGERSGGGYTF	.	TRBV3-1/TRBV3-2	.	TRBJ1-2
TGTGCCAGCAGCCCCAGGGGGCGGTCGAACACCGGGGAGCTGTTTTTT	CASSPRGRSNTGELFF	TRBD1	TRBV13	.	TRBJ2-2
TGCGCCAGCAGCTCCGGGACAAAAGTTCCCTATGGCTACACCTTC	CASSSGTKVPYGYTF	.	TRBV5-1	.	TRBJ1-2
TGTGCCAGCAGTTCAGAGGGGGCGCGGAGAGGCTACACCTTC	CASSSEGARRGYTF	TRBD1	TRBV6-5	.	TRBJ1-2
TGTGCCAGTTCTTTAGCGGGGGGAACTAGCACAGATACGCAGTATTTT	CASSLAGGTSTDTQYF	TRBD2	TRBV28	.	TRBJ2-3
TGTGCCTGGACCCCGCACAGGGCCTATGGCTACACCTTC	CAWTPHRAYGYTF	.	TRBV30	.	TRBJ1-2
TGTGCCAGCAGCCAAGTGTTACGCAGGGAAAGCTATGGCTACACCTTC	CASSQVLRRESYGYTF	.	TRBV3-1/TRBV3-2	.	TRBJ1-2
TGTGCCAGCAACAGTCGGCCAGATACGCAGTATTTT	CASNSRPDTQYF	.	TRBV2	.	TRBJ2-3